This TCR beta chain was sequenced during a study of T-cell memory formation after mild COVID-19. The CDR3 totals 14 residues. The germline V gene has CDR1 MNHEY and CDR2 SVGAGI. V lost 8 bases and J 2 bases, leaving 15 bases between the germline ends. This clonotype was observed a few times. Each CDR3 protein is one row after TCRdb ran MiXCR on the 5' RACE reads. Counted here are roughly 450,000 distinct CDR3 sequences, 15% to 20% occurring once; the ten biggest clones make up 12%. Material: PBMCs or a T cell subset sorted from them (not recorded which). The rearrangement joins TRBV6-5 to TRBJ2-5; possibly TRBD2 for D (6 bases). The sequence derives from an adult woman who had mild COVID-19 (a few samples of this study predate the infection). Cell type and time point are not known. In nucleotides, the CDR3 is TGTGCCAGCGGGAGAGGAGGGCTACAAGAGACCCAGTACTTC. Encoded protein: CASGRGGLQETQYF.